The TCR beta chain under discussion was sequenced for a study of cytotoxic CD8 clonotypes in ibrutinib-treated CLL. Background on the study: Once treatment had gone on for a median of roughly eleven months, range 6 to 36, response samples were drawn. Mean per-sample yields comprised about 280,000 productive templates and tens of thousands of productive rearrangements.

Sequencing used immunoSEQ multiplex PCR; TCRdb keeps in-frame clones, though not all of them. The repertoire consists of over 100,000 clones, with 70% to 90% occurring once and the leading ten covering roughly 2%. V was clipped by 4 bases and J by 0 bases; unmatched bases: 5. In germline, CDR1 is MDHEN, CDR2 SYDVKM. The CDR3 extends over 18 amino acids. V and J are TRBV28 and TRBJ2-3, with 15 bases that match TRBD2. Sequencing was performed on PBMCs, taken after 24 months of ibrutinib treatment. This sequence originates from a human donor with chronic lymphocytic leukemia. CDR3 residues: CASSSGTSGRTSTDTQYF. The CDR3, as DNA: TGTGCCAGCAGTTCCGGGACTAGCGGGAGGACTAGCACAGATACGCAGTATTTT.